Described below is a single TCR beta chain sequence and its context. Its antigen is currently unknown. Within the sample, other DNA sequences also encode this same CDR3. These data come from a study of shared clonotypes between healthy human individuals. The study, taken as a whole, reports: Larger richness was generally estimated for naive than memory subsets. Sequencing depth was a factor that was expected to affect clonotype sharing among donors.

Data came from immunoSEQ multiplex PCR; TCRdb stores just in-frame clones and leaves some out. The table has about 2,500,000 clones, 90% to 95% seen once. This clonotype originated in a man between 18 and 29 years old in good health. The sample was naive CD4+ T cells sorted from blood. Noted subset: CD45RA+ positively selected.

Here the CDR3 reads CASSLVGQETQYF. The CDR3 DNA reads TGTGCCAGCAGCTTGGTCGGGCAAGAGACCCAGTACTTC. The V call is TRBV5-4, the J call TRBJ2-5; no firm D call. V was trimmed by 0 bases and J by 2 bases, leaving 5 bases between them. The CDR3 loop spans 13 amino acids. Germline loops: CDR1 SGHNT, CDR2 YYREEE (reference sequence).